These 10 T cell receptor beta chains were all obtained from the same sample, sequenced in a study of blood T cells in healthy people across ages. A second PCR, run for about 7 to 12 cycles, used a sample-barcoded 5' primer plus a J-beta primer mix. Each CDR3 protein is one row after TCRdb ran MiXCR on the 5' RACE reads. The sample comprises about 640,000 distinct CDR3 sequences, 58% of which are singletons, and roughly 34% rests with the top ten. Source material: blood. The receptors were gathered from a man aged 60 to 75 in good health.

This clonotype has only one observation. This rearrangement joins TRBV12-3 or TRBV12-4 to TRBJ2-5, with D maybe TRBD2 (8 bases). The closer fit of TRBJ2-7 to the DNA end suggests the J call may be wrong. The CDR3 spans 16 residues. The CDR3 is CASSLVGRGHTYEQYF. The CDR3 bases are TGTGCCAGCAGTTTAGTCGGGAGGGGGCATACCTACGAGCAGTACTTC.

The rearrangement joins TRBV10-3 to TRBJ1-4; the D is unclear. The germline CDR1 and CDR2 sequences are ENHRY and SYGVKD. The CDR3 loop spans 15 amino acids. V was shortened by 0 bases and J by 5 bases, with 10 bases between the two germline ends. CDR3 sequence reads: CAISESGGGNEKLFF. CDR3 nucleotides: TGTGCCATCAGTGAGTCGGGAGGAGGAAATGAAAAACTGTTTTTT.

The rearrangement links TRBV29-1 to TRBJ2-7; no clear D. The V end was cut by 4 bases, the J end by 1 base, with 11 bases between. Germline V gene sequence: CDR1 SQVTM, CDR2 ANQGSEA. The CDR3 has 13 amino acids. This CDR3 is CSVVRPLSYEQYF. The CDR3 DNA is TGCAGCGTTGTTCGGCCCCTGTCCTACGAGCAGTACTTC.

J is TRBJ1-3 and V is TRBV25-1, with a possible D match to TRBD1 (6 bases). Trimming pared 2 bases from V and 3 bases from J, leaving 14 bases between. Germline V gene sequence: CDR1 MGHDK, CDR2 SYGVNS. CDR3 length equals 16 residues. Written as DNA, the CDR3 is TGTGCCAGCAGTGAACAAGTGGGGGCAGATGGAAACACCATATATTTT. Translated, it gives CASSEQVGADGNTIYF.

The rearrangement joins TRBV5-1 to TRBJ2-5, with TRBD1 matching 9 bases. The CDR3 is made up of 14 amino acids. V lost 8 bases to trimming and J lost 4 bases; unmatched junction nucleotides: 9. Germline V gene lookup returns CDR1 SGHRS and CDR2 YFSETQ. CDR3 sequence reads: CASRRDRAAETQYF. The CDR3 DNA sequence: TGCGCCAGTCGCCGGGACAGGGCTGCAGAGACCCAGTACTTC.

The genes are TRBV24-1 and TRBJ2-5; D not resolved. Germline CDR1 reads KGHDR; CDR2 reads SFDVKD. This CDR3 has 15 residues. With 5 bases removed from V and 5 bases from J, the gap between germline ends came to 17 bases. CDR3 coding DNA: TGTGCCACCAGTGGTACCCGGGCATCCGGGGAGACCCAGTACTTC. Encoded protein: CATSGTRASGETQYF.

CDR3 region: CSAQNPARSVDYGYTF. CDR3 coding DNA: TGCAGTGCTCAGAACCCAGCTCGGTCTGTCGACTATGGCTACACCTTC. This chain connects TRBV20-1 to TRBJ1-2; D is undetermined. Germline lookup yields CDR1 DFQATT and CDR2 SNEGSKA (reference sequence). V dropped 5 bases and J dropped 3 bases, with 22 bases sitting between them. This CDR3 spans 16 amino acids.

The chain couples TRBV20-1 to TRBJ1-5; D unclear. Germline CDR1 DFQATT, CDR2 SNEGSKA (reference sequence). V lost 0 bases, J lost 7 bases, and 13 bases lay in between. This CDR3 comprises 14 residues. CDR3 protein: CSARDKVGDQPQHF. The CDR3 DNA reads as TGCAGTGCTAGAGATAAAGTGGGAGACCAGCCCCAGCATTTT.

The V and J genes are TRBV25-1 and TRBJ2-7; 8 bases fit TRBD1. This CDR3 spans 15 amino acids. With 1 base clipped from V and 6 bases from J, the junction kept 8 bases outside the gene matches. Germline assignment: CDR1 MGHDK and CDR2 SYGVNS. CDR3 region: CASSESPGQGGEQYF. In nucleotides, the CDR3 is TGTGCCAGCAGTGAATCCCCCGGACAGGGCGGCGAGCAGTACTTC.

V usage is TRBV29-1 and J usage is TRBJ2-1; D gene ambiguous. The CDR3 loop spans 10 amino acids. The germline CDR1 and CDR2 sequences are SQVTM and ANQGSEA. V lost 5 bases to trimming and J lost 8 bases, with 7 bases between them. DNA for the CDR3: TGCAGCGTTCGAAGGGATGAGCAGTTCTTC. It translates to CSVRRDEQFF.